Reported below is one T cell receptor beta chain. The repertoire was sequenced with immunoSEQ multiplex PCR; TCRdb's copy has only in-frame clones and lacks some. The sample comprises roughly 38,000 clones, 65% to 85% of which are singletons, and more than 8% rests with the top ten. This sample stems from a study of blood T cell repertoires in COVID-19. The CDR3 extends over 14 amino acids. V trimming: 3 bases; J trimming: 0 bases; junction bases outside the gene matches: 4. From germline, CDR1 is SQVTM and CDR2 ANQGSEA. Sequencing was done on a sample of peripheral blood. The receptor was derived from a man in his sixties in a cohort sampled during active COVID-19. The rearrangement joins TRBV29-1 to TRBJ2-5; 7 bases are a match to TRBD2. CDR3 coding DNA: TGCAGCGTTGATCGGCGGGGGTACCAAGAGACCCAGTACTTC. Amino acid sequence: CSVDRRGYQETQYF.